Here is one T cell receptor (beta chain) with its context. Its antigen target is currently unknown. Per-base qualities were not stored, and no clone one base away is much larger. The sample comes from a study of regulatory T cells in long-lasting Graves disease (TCRdb year 2021). Regarding the complete study: Persistent Graves' disease meant more than 5 years of antithyroid drug treatment with TSH receptor autoantibodies that stayed positive. Patients with persistent Graves' disease were compared with patients with newly diagnosed Graves' disease using TCR sequencing and RNA sequencing of peripheral blood. The study was registered as a clinical trial and conducted in China. A total of roughly 35 samples underwent TCR sequencing, from about 13 patients with persistent Graves' disease and roughly 20 patients with newly diagnosed Graves' disease. Persistent Graves' disease patients in the clinical cohort had taken antithyroid drugs for 9 to 11 years on average. General study outcomes and caveats: More public clonotypes were shared among persistent patients (around 3,000) than among newly diagnosed patients (more than 900). Only the TCR beta chain was sequenced and analyzed. The small sample size was acknowledged by the authors as a limitation that may reduce accuracy. Because the primary lesion, thyroid tissue, could not be accessed, the study looked at peripheral blood alone. Compared with newly diagnosed patients, patients with persistent Graves' disease had lower TCR Shannon entropy and fewer highly expanded clones, which suggests clonal expansion. Preferential use of TRBV28, TRBJ1-2 and TRBJ2-5 was observed in persistent disease, whereas TRBV20-1 and TRBJ2-1 were favored in newly diagnosed disease.

The time point label, as the study defines it: persistent/refractory GD, antithyroid drugs over 5 years with positive TRAb. For both TCR sequencing and RNA sequencing, RNA was extracted from PBMCs using TRIzol. Graves' disease was diagnosed according to American Thyroid Association guidelines. Patients for the study were recruited at an endocrinology department in Xi'an, China. Each patient gave around 9 milliliters of peripheral blood, collected in an EDTA anticoagulant tube. Ficoll Paque Plus density gradient separation was used to isolate PBMCs, and no additional T cell sorting was done. An Agilent 2100 Bioanalyzer and agarose gel were used to check RNA quality, and a NanoDrop 2000 was used to measure RNA concentration. As encoded in the germline V gene (reference sequence), CDR1 is DFQATT while CDR2 is SNEGSKA. V has 0 bases trimmed and J has 6 bases trimmed; junction bases matching no gene number 12. The CDR3, from cysteine to phenylalanine, totals 16 residues. Only the CDR3 part of the read is kept: 48 bases, read in frame from the first base.

Library preparation was by multiplex PCR. The instrument given in TCRdb is Illumina HiSeq 4000. TCR beta libraries were built with iRepertoire HTBI primers and Arm-PCR amplification of CDR3 regions. Before sequencing, the PCR products went through gel purification. Per the authors' processing: Gene usage analysis of CDR3 amino acid clonotypes relied on the 55 to 80 TRBV and 15 or so TRBJ segments identified across samples. COPE and FqMerger were used to merge the filtered high-quality paired reads into contigs. BLAST was used to align contigs to IMGT TRBV, TRBD and TRBJ reference genes, and CDR3 was defined according to IMGT. Any clonotype with a frequency above 0.1% was classified as a highly expanded clone. Shannon entropy was used to measure repertoire diversity, and the Gini coefficient was used to measure V-J evenness. Clonotypes shared by more than one individual were considered public. TCRdb reprocessing: public reads trimmed at Q25 with fastp, clones called with MiXCR, in-frame beta chains kept. A single entry per CDR3 protein holds the most common genes and DNA from its merged rows. The V and J calls, along with clone size, are taken from TCRdb and not from the paper's own processing. The sample table records about 420,000 distinct CDR3 sequences; roughly a quarter of these occur just once. The ten top clones hold about 27% of the sample.

The TCR sequence derives from a female donor with Graves disease. Sequenced here: peripheral blood mononuclear cells (PBMCs), sampled when the disease was refractory, from a patient treated with antithyroid drugs. The chain couples TRBV20-1 to TRBJ2-7; 9 bases in between match TRBD2. The CDR3 protein: CSARDSTSGAPIEQYF. The DNA is TGCAGTGCTAGAGATTCGACTAGCGGAGCTCCCATCGAGCAGTACTTC.